Sequencing of this TCR beta chain was carried out in a study of shared clonotypes between healthy human individuals (TCRdb year 2020). As for the study more broadly: A few men and two women, aged 18 to 49 years, made up the cohort. Blood TCR repertoires of several healthy adults were deeply sequenced to estimate repertoire size and the extent of clonotype sharing between individuals. Libraries were prepared and TCR repertoires were sequenced by different laboratories using diverse techniques, in order to increase sequencing depth and limit assay-specific biases. Leukapheresis yielded between about 0.9 and 9.5 billion PBMCs per donor. Overall results and qualifications from the work: Sampling was limited to blood, and TCR repertoires in tissue likely differ from TCR repertoires in blood. Because the study included only a small number of donors, the genetic and exposure-history diversity represented was limited. Pairwise subsampling led to the expectation that sequencing depth would affect the degree of clonotype sharing among donors.

Turning to this clone: Its antigen is not yet known. Per-nucleotide qualities are absent, and no much larger clonotype sits a single base away.

Using the deep immunoSEQ assay, TCR CDR3 regions were amplified from genomic DNA by multiplex PCR. Genomic DNA extracted from each cell subset was distributed evenly over all wells of several immunoSEQ 96-well plates, and each plate served as one replicate. For unsorted PBMC, each replicate PCR was loaded with around 300 ng genomic DNA, equivalent to about 33,000 T cell genomes. Ten immunoSEQ deep assay plates were used to sequence the unsorted PBMC genomic DNA. Purified libraries were measured with a Qubit 3.0 fluorometer, size-checked on a Bioanalyzer 2100, and measured again with the KAPA Library Quantification kit. A separate single-read 150-cycle Illumina NextSeq 550 flow cell was used to sequence each immunoSEQ 96-well plate. Regarding the original processing steps: Because the immunoSEQ output held only junctional sequences and lacked quality scores, the filtering could not match the filtering applied to full-length reads. Sequences were annotated with PyIR, a Python wrapper for IgBLAST v1.9, using IMGT germline references to assign V/J genes and CDR3. Any read was removed if the V/J assignment was weak (E-value above 1e-6), the CDR3 was missing, or the read contained stop codons, out-of-frame junctions, or ambiguous translated residues. A V3J clonotype was defined by an identical inferred V gene, J gene, and CDR3 amino acid sequence. Percentage overlap between repertoires was computed as shared unique clonotypes divided by the size of the smaller repertoire. RTK rarefaction, the Chao1 estimator, and Recon v2.1 estimates of unobserved clonotypes were used to assess repertoire richness. Entries here come from immuneACCESS through TCRdb and include only in-frame sequences with V and J called. Some clones fail to appear in such tables; in the studies checked, an unresolved V gene covers under half of the shortfall, and the cause of the remainder is unknown. V, J and clone size are those of that table, while D and trimming were read from the DNA. The sample contains about half a million clones, almost 80% of them found a single time. The ten largest clones represent around 12% of the sample.

Healthy HIV-negative adults with no recently reported acute infections or vaccinations were included as donors. All donors were Caucasian adults living in Nashville, Tennessee, USA. For unsorted samples, tens of millions of PBMCs were counted, and genomic DNA was extracted using the QIAamp DNA Blood Mini kit. Blood was obtained by leukapheresis, after which PBMCs were separated by Ficoll-Histopaque density gradient centrifugation and cryopreserved in liquid nitrogen vapor phase. The TCR comes from a woman aged 40 to 49 in good health. Some clones in this sample may be carry-over from other donors' samples. The sample taken for sequencing was PBMCs.

The CDR3 is CASSAPGHNSYEQYF. The nucleotide sequence reads as follows: TGTGCCAGCAGCGCACCGGGACATAACTCCTACGAGCAGTACTTC. The sequence joins TRBV21-1 to TRBJ2-7; the table assigns TRBD1, which was not confirmed against the DNA. TRBV21-1 is classified as a pseudogene. From the cysteine through the phenylalanine, the CDR3 covers 15 amino acids. The retained sequence is limited to the CDR3, 45 bases, with the frame set at the first base.